This TCR beta chain was recovered during a study of circulating CD8 cells and anti-PD-1 response in melanoma. Study-level information: Responders had complete or partial responses; non-responders had stable or progressive disease. Regarding the study as a whole: PD-1 and DPOS subsets showed similar, higher clonality than DNEG. Most experiments lacked replicates. Under 8% of TRB clonotypes were shared between subsets at M1.

Four subsets defined by PD-1 and/or TIGIT were sorted from live CD3+CD8+TCRalphabeta+ cells. Each library started from roughly 16 ng of total RNA using the QIAseq Immune Repertoire TCR panel. TCRdb reprocessed the reads with MiXCR, giving one entry per CDR3 protein. The sample includes about 280 distinct CDR3 sequences, 4.5% to 6.5% of them seen just once. This clonotype is large within its sample. The target antigen is unknown. Sequences were derived from CD8+ T cells from PBMCs, sampled at baseline or after one month of anti-PD-1 therapy (not recorded which). This receptor was taken from a human donor with melanoma.

CDR3 in amino acids: CASSWEDSYNEQFF. In DNA form, the CDR3 reads TGTGCCAGCAGTTGGGAGGACAGCTACAATGAGCAGTTCTTC. The rearrangement links TRBV6-2 or TRBV6-3 to TRBJ2-1, with D perhaps assigned TRBD1 or TRBD2 (6 bases each). V lost 4 bases and J lost 3, with 10 bases in between. Per germline, CDR1 MNHEY and CDR2 SVGEGT. The length of the CDR3 is 14 residues.